The source of this TCR beta chain is a study of shared clonotypes between healthy human individuals. Study outcomes and limitations: Some naive CD4 clonotypes, around 5%, turned up in common across several donors. Only blood was sampled; tissue repertoires likely differ.

The V end was cut by 5 bases, the J end by 3 bases, with 14 bases between. The CDR3 is 15 amino acids. Germline V gives CDR1 SEHNR, CDR2 FQNEAQ (reference sequence). TCRdb's copy holds only in-frame clones and misses some; the assay was immunoSEQ multiplex PCR. The sample holds 1.4 million to 1.5 million clones, around 97% seen once. Regarding this clone: The antigen is undetermined.

This TCR was recovered from a young man in good health. The rearrangement links TRBV7-9 to TRBJ1-5; D remains ambiguous. The sequencing sample was made of naive CD4+ T cells sorted from blood. Subset described: CD45RA+ positively selected. Here the CDR3 DNA reads TGTGCCAGCAGCCCCGGCCATCTCTTCAATCAGCCCCAGCATTTT. Its protein is CASSPGHLFNQPQHF.